This TCR beta chain originates from a study of shared clonotypes between healthy human individuals. At the level of the study: CD4 naive and memory got three plates each, CD8 naive two, CD8 memory one.

CDR1 is MDHEN, CDR2 SYDVKM, per germline. The V end lost 3 bases, the J end lost 5 bases, and 14 bases lay between the germline ends. The CDR3 has 14 amino acids. Each PCR replicate from the sorted subsets contained 150 to 250 ng DNA, which is 25,000 to 30,000 T cell genomes. Profiled with immunoSEQ multiplex PCR; TCRdb holds only in-frame clones, not every one. In the table there are a few million clones, 90% to 95% of which are singletons. This rearrangement joins TRBV28 to TRBJ2-7; tentatively, D is TRBD2 (5 bases). The TCR comes from a young man in good health. The material sequenced was naive CD4+ T cells sorted from blood. Noted subset: CD45RA+ positively selected. The CDR3 nucleotides read TGTGCCAGCAGTTTCCCTTTGGGGAGCCACGAGCAGTACTTC. Protein sequence: CASSFPLGSHEQYF. The whole variable domain, remainder taken from reference TRBV28 and TRBJ2-7, is DVKVTQSSRYLVKRTGEKVFLECVQDMDHENMFWYRQDPGLGLRLIYFSYDVKMKEKGDIPEGYSVSREKKERFSLILESASTNQTSMYLCASSFPLGSHEQYFGPGTRLTVT.